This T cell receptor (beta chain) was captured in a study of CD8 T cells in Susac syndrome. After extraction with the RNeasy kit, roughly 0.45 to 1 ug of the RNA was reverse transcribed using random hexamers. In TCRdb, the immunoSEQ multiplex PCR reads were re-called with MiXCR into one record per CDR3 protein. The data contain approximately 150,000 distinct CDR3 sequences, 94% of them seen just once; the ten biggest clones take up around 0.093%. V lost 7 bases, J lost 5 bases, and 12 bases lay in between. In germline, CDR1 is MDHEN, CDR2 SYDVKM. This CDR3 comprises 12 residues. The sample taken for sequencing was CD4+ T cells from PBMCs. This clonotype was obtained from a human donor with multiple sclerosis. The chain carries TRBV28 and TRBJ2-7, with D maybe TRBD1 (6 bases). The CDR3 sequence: CASNPTGHEQYF. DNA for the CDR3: TGTGCCAGCAATCCGACAGGACACGAGCAGTACTTC.